The clone carrying this T cell receptor (beta chain) appeared a few times. What it binds is unknown. This sample is drawn from a study of cytomegalovirus exposure and HLA in healthy donors. The J segment lost 6 bases and the V segment lost 4 bases, leaving 7 bases of the junction unmatched. The germline V gene encodes CDR1 SGHDT and CDR2 YYEEEE. The CDR3 consists of 15 residues. Whole-study findings and limits: TCR beta chain V- and J-gene trimming was linked, in a later analysis, to a missense variant in DCLRE1C.

Amplification used 60 Vbeta primers and 13 Jbeta primers. The table came from immunoSEQ multiplex PCR; TCRdb's copy has only in-frame clones and leaves some out. The sample has 140,000 to 150,000 clones; about 80% are singletons. This sequence joins TRBV5-6 and TRBJ2-2; TRBD2 agrees at 9 bases. This receptor was identified in a man in his forties in good health and CMV-seropositive. Source material: PBMCs. The CDR3 DNA sequence: TGTGCCAGCAGCCCGGGACTAGCAATGCCCGGGGAGCTGTTTTTT. Its protein is CASSPGLAMPGELFF.